This T cell receptor (beta chain) was retrieved from a study of Ad26.COV2.S vaccination and SARS-CoV-2 variants. The table came from immunoSEQ multiplex PCR; TCRdb's copy has only in-frame clones and leaves some out. Of 380,000 or so clones detected, about 83% appear once; the ten largest clones hold about 8%. Treatment given: approximately 18 received Ad26.COV2.S at low or high dose, single or two shots; several received placebo; per-sample allocation not given. At day 63 after the first vaccine or placebo injection, samples were drawn. This clonotype was obtained from a person aged 18-65 years who received the Ad26.COV2.S COVID-19 vaccine or a placebo. The sample consisted of peripheral blood, taken in a trial of Ad26.COV2.S vaccine versus placebo.

The CDR3: CASRRTGEYNSPLHF. The CDR3 DNA reads TGTGCCAGCAGAAGGACAGGTGAATATAATTCACCCCTCCACTTT. V and J are TRBV11-1 and TRBJ1-6, with 7 bases identical to TRBD1. This CDR3 contains 15 residues. V lost 6 bases and J lost 4; bases outside the gene matches: 6. Per the germline V gene, CDR1 is SGHAT and CDR2 is FQDESV (reference sequence).